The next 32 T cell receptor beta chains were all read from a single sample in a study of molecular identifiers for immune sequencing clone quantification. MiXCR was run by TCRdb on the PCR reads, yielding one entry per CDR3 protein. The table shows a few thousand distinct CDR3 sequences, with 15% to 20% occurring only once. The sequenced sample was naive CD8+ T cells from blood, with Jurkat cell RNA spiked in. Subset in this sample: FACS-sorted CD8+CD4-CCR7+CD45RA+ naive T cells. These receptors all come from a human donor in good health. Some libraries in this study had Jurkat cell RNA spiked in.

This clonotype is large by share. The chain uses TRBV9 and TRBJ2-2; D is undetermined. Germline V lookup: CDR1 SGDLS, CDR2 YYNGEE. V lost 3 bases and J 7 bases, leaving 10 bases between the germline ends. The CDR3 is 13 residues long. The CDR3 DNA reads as TGTGCCAGCAGCGCTGTCGTTAGCGGGGAGCTGTTTTTT. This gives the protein CASSAVVSGELFF.

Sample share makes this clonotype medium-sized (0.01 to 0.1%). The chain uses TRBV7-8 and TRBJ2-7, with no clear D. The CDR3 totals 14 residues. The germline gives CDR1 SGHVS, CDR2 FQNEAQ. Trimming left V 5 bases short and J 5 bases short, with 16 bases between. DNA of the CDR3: TGTGCCAGCAGCCCTACTGGCCGAACCGACGAGCAGTACTTC. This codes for CASSPTGRTDEQYF.

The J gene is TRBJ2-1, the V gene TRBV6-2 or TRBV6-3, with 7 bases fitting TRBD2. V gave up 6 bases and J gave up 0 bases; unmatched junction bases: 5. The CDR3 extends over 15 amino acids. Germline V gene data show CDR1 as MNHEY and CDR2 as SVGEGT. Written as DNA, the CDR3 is TGTGCCAGCAGCTTACTAGCGCGCTCCTACAATGAGCAGTTCTTC. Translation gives CASSLLARSYNEQFF.

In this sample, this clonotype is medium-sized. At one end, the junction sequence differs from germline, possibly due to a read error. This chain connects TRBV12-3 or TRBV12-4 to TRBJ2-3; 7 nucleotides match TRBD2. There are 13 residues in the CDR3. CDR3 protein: CGSGDLSTDTQYF. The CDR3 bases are TGTGGCAGCGGGGACCTTAGCACAGATACGCAGTATTTT.

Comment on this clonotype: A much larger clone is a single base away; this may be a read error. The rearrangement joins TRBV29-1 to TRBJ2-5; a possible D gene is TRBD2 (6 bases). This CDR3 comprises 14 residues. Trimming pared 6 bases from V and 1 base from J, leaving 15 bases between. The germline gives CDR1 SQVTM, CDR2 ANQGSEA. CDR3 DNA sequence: TGCAGCGTCTGCAGAATAGCGGTCCAAGAGACCCAGTACTTC. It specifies CSVCRIAVQETQYF.

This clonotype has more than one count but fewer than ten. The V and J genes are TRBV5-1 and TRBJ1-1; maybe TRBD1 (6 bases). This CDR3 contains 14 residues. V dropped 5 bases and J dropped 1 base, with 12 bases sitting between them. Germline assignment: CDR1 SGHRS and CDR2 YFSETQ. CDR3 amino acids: CASSASGANTEAFF. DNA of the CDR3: TGCGCCAGCAGTGCTTCGGGGGCGAACACTGAAGCTTTCTTT.

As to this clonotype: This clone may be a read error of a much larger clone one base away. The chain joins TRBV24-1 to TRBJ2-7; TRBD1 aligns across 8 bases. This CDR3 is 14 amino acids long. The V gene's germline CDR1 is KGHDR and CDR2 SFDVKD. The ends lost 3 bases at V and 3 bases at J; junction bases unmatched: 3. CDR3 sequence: CATSDRTGGYEQYF. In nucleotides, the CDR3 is TGTGCCACCAGTGATAGAACAGGGGGCTACGAGCAGTACTTC.

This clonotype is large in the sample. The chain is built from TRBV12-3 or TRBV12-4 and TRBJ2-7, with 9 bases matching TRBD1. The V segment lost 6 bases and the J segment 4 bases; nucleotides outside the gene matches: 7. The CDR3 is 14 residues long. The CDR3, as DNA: TGTGCCAGCAGGCATGTTGGACAGGGGTACGAGCAGTACTTC. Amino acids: CASRHVGQGYEQYF.

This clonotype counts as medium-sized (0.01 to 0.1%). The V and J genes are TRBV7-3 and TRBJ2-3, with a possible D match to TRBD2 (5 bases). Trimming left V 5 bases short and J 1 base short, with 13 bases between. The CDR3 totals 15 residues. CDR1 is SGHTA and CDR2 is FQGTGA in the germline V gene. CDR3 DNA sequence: TGTGCCAGCAGCCAAGGCCCCGGGGGCACAGATACGCAGTATTTT. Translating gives CASSQGPGGTDTQYF.

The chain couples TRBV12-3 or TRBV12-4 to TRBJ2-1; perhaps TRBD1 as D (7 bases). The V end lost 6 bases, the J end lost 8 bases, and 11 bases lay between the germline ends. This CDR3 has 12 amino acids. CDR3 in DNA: TGTGCCAGCAGCCGCGGGACAGATGAGCAGTTCTTC. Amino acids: CASSRGTDEQFF.

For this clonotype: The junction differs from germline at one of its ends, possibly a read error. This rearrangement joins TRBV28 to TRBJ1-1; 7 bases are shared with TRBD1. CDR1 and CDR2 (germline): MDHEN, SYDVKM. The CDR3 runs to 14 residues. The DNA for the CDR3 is TGCGCCAGCCAGACCTCTAAGGGGGCTCGGAAAGCTTTCTTT. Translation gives CASQTSKGARKAFF.

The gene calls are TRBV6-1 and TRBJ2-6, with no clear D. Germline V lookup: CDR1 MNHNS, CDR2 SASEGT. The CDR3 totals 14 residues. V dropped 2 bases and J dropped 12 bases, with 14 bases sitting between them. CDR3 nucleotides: TGTGCCAGCAGTGAATTAGGATCCGTCATCGTCCTGACTTTC. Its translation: CASSELGSVIVLTF.

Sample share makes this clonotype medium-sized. The CDR3 DNA reads TGTGCCAGCAGCCTGACTAGTGGGAATGAGCAGTTCTTC. This gives the protein CASSLTSGNEQFF. J is TRBJ2-1 and V is TRBV9; D is perhaps TRBD2 (6 bases). Trimming took 4 bases from V and 7 from J, leaving 12 bases between them. The germline V gene has CDR1 SGDLS and CDR2 YYNGEE. The CDR3 has 13 residues.

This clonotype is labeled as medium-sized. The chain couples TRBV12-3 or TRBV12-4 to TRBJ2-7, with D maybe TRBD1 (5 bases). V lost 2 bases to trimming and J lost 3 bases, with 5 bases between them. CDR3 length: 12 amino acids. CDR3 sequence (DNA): TGTGCCAGCAGTTTACAGGGCTACGAGCAGTACTTC. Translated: CASSLQGYEQYF.

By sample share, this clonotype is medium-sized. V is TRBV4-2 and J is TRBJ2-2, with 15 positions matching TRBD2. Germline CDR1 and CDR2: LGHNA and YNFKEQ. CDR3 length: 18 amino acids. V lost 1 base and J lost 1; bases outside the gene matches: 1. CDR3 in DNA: TGTGCCAGCAGCCAAGGGACTAGCGGGGGGGGGAACACCGGGGAGCTGTTTTTT. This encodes CASSQGTSGGGNTGELFF.

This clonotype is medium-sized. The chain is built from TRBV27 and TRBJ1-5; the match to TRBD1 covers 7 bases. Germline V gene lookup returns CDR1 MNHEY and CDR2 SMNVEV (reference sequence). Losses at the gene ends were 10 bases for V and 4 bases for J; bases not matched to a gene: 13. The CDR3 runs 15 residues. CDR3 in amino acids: CATRRQGSGNQPQHF. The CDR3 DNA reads TGTGCCACCAGGCGACAGGGAAGTGGTAATCAGCCCCAGCATTTT.

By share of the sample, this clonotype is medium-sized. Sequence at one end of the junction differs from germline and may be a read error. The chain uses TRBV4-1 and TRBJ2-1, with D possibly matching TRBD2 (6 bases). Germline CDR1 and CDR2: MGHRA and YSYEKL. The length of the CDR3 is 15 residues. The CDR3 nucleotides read TGCGCCAGCAGCCAAGTCTGGGACTCCCACAATGAGCAGTTCTTC. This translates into CASSQVWDSHNEQFF.

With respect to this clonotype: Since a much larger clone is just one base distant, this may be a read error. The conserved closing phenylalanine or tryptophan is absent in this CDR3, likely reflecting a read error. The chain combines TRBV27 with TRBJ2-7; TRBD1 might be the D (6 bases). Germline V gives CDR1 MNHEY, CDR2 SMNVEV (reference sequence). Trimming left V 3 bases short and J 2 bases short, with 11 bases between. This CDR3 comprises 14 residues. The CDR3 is CASSLETGAYEQYI. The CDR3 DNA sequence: TGTGCCAGCAGTTTGGAGACAGGAGCCTACGAGCAGTACATC.

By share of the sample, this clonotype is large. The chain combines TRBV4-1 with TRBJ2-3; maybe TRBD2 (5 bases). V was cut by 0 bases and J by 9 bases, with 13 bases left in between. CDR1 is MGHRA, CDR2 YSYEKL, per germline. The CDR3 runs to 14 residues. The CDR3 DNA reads TGCGCCAGCAGCCAAGATCGGAGAGGGTGGACGCAGTATTTT. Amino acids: CASSQDRRGWTQYF.

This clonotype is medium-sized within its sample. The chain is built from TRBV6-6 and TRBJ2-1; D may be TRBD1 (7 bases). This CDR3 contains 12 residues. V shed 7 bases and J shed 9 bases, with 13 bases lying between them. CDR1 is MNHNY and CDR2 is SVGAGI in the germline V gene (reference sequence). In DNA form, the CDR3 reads TGTGCCAGCAAACCCAGGGGGGTTGAGCAGTTCTTC. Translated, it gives CASKPRGVEQFF.

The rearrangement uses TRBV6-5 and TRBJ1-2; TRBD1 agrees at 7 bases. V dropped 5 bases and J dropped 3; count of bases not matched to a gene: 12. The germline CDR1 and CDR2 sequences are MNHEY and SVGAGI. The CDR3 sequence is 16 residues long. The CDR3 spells CASSNLGTAFYYGYTF. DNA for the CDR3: TGTGCCAGCAGTAACCTAGGGACAGCTTTTTACTATGGCTACACCTTC.

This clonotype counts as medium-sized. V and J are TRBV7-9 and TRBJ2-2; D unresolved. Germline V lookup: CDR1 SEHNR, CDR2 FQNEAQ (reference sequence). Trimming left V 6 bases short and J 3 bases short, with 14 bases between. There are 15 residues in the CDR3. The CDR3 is CASSHVDPYTGELFF. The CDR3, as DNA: TGTGCCAGCAGTCATGTCGACCCATACACCGGGGAGCTGTTTTTT.

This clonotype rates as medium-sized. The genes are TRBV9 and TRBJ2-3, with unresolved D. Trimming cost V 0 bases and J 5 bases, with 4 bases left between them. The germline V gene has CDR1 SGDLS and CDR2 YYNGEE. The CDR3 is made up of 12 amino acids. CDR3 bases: TGTGCCAGCAGCGTAGATTTAGATACGCAGTATTTT. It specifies CASSVDLDTQYF.

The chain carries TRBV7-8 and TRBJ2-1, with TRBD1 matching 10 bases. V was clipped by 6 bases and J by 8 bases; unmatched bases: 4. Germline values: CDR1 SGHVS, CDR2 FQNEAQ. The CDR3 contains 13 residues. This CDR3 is CASRRQGADEQFF. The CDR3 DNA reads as TGTGCCAGCAGGAGACAGGGGGCGGATGAGCAGTTCTTC.

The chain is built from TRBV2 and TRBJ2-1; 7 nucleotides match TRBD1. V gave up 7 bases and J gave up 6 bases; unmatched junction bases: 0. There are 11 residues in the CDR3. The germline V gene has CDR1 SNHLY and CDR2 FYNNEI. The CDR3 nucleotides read TGTGCCAGCACAGGGGGCAATGAGCAGTTCTTC. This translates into CASTGGNEQFF.

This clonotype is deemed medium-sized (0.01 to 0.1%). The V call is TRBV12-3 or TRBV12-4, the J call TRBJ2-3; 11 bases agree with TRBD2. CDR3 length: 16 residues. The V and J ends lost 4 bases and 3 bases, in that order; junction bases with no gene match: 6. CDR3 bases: TGTGCCAGCAGTTCCCCCGGGACTAGCGGTACAGATACGCAGTATTTT. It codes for CASSSPGTSGTDTQYF.

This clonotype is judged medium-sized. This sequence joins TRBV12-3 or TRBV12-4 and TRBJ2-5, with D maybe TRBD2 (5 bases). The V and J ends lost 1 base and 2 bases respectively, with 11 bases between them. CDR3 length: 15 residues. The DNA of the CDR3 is TGTGCCAGCAGTTTAGAAGCGGCACCACAAGAGACCCAGTACTTC. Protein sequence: CASSLEAAPQETQYF.

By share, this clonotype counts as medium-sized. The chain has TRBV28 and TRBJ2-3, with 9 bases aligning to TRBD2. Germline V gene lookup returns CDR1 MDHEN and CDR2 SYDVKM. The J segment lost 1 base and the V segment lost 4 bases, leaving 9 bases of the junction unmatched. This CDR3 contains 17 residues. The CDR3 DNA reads TGTGCCAGCAGTTCTATAGCGGGAGCACGACGCACAGATACGCAGTATTTT. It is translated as CASSSIAGARRTDTQYF.

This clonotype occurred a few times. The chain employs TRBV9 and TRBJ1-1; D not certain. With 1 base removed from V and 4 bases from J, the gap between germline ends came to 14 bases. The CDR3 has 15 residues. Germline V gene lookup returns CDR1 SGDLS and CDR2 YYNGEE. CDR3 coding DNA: TGTGCCAGCAGCGTACCCCTCGGACGGGCCACTGAAGCTTTCTTT. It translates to CASSVPLGRATEAFF.

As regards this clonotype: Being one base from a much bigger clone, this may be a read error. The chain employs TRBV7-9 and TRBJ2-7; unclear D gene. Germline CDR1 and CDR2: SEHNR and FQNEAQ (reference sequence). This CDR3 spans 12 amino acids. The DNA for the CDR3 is TGTGCCTGCAGCTTAGGTTCCTACGAGCAGTACTTC. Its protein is CACSLGSYEQYF.

CDR3 loop: CASSGLENSPLHF. CDR3 nucleotide sequence: TGTGCCAGCAGCGGACTAGAGAATTCACCCCTCCACTTT. The chain is built from TRBV9 and TRBJ1-6; D is unresolved. Per germline, CDR1 SGDLS and CDR2 YYNGEE. Deletions cut 3 bases from V and 7 bases from J, with 8 bases between. The CDR3 consists of 13 residues. The entire variable domain, with the rest obtained from reference TRBV9 and TRBJ1-6, is as follows: DSGVTQTPKHLITATGQRVTLRCSPRSGDLSVYWYQQSLDQGLQFLIQYYNGEERAKGNILERFSAQQFPDLHSELNLSSLELGDSALYFCASSGLENSPLHFGNGTRLTVT.

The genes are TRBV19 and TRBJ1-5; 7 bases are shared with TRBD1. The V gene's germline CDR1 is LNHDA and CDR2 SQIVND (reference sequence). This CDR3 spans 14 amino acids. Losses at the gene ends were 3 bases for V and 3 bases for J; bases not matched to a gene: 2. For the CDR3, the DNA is TGTGCCAGTAGTATCCAGGGGGTCAATCAGCCCCAGCATTTT. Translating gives CASSIQGVNQPQHF.